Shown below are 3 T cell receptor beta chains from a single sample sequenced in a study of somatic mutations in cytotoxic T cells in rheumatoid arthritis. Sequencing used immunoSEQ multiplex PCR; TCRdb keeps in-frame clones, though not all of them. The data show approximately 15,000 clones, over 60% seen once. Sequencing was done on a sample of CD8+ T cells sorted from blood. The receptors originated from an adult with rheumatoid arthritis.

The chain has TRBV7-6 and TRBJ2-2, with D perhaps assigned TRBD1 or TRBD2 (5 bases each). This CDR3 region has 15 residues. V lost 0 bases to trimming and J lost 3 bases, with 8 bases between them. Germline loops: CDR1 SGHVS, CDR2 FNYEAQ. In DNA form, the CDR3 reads TGTGCCAGCAGCTTAGCGTTGGGGGACACCGGGGAGCTGTTTTTT. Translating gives CASSLALGDTGELFF.

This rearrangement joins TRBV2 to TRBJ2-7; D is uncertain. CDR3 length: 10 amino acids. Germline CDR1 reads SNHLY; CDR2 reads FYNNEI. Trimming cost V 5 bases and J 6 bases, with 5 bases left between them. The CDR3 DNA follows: TGTGCCAGCAGTCTGGGCGAGCAGTACTTC. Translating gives CASSLGEQYF.

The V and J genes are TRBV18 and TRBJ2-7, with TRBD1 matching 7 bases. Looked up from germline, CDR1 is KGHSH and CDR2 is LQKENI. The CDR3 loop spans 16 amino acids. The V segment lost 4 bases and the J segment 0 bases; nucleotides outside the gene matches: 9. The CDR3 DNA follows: TGTGCCAGCTCACTTTCCGACAGGGATTACTCCTACGAGCAGTACTTC. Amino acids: CASSLSDRDYSYEQYF.